This T cell receptor (beta chain) was profiled in a study of blood T cell repertoires in COVID-19. In the study overall: Acute and convalescent COVID-19 samples came from the United States, Italy and Spain. The cDNA or gDNA used as material had been derived from T cells, B-cell-depleted T cells, or PBMCs.

The J segment lost 8 bases and the V segment lost 4 bases, leaving 14 bases of the junction unmatched. The CDR3 consists of 18 residues. Germline CDR1 reads MNHEY; CDR2 reads SVGEGT. Original processing notes: The assay estimated nucleated cells by amplifying reference gene primers. The table came from immunoSEQ multiplex PCR; TCRdb's copy has only in-frame clones and leaves some out. The D gene and trimming were derived from the DNA, and the V and J assignments and clone size from that table. In the table there are 200,000 to 250,000 clones, more than 65% of which are singletons. Sequencing was done on a sample of peripheral blood. This receptor was obtained from a man aged 50 or older with active or convalescent COVID-19. This chain links TRBV6-2 or TRBV6-3 with TRBJ2-1; 13 bases agree with TRBD2. DNA for the CDR3: TGTGCCAGCAGTTTTCCCCCGGGACTAGCGGGGTCGTTCGATGAGCAGTTCTTC. Protein: CASSFPPGLAGSFDEQFF.